Each of the 12 T cell receptor beta chains below was sequenced from the same sample in a study of breast tumors, draining lymph nodes, adjacent tissues. TCRdb called the multiplex PCR reads again in MiXCR, with one record for every CDR3 protein. Seen here are about 120,000 distinct CDR3 sequences, about 20% observed once, and the top ten hold about 3.7%. Axillary draining lymph nodes of breast cancer patients supplied the node samples. The sequencing sample was made of axillary lymph node tissue. The receptor source for this set is a female donor with breast cancer. Some clones in this sample may be carry-over from other donors' samples.

This clonotype was seen repeatedly, ten times or more. V is TRBV5-1 and J is TRBJ2-1; 10 bases are shared with TRBD2. V dropped 0 bases and J dropped 9; count of bases not matched to a gene: 6. Per the germline V gene, CDR1 is SGHRS and CDR2 is YFSETQ. The CDR3 extends over 15 amino acids. CDR3 region: CASSLASGGGPEQFF. Written as DNA, the CDR3 is TGCGCCAGCAGCTTGGCGAGCGGGGGGGGCCCTGAGCAGTTCTTC.

This clonotype was seen at least ten times. DNA for the CDR3: TGTGCCAGCCAACACGTAGCCGGGTCGGAGGGCAATGAGCAGTTCTTC. Its protein product is CASQHVAGSEGNEQFF. V and J are TRBV27 and TRBJ2-1; maybe TRBD2 (6 bases). Germline CDR1 and CDR2: MNHEY and SMNVEV (reference sequence). The V end was cut by 8 bases, the J end by 6 bases, with 23 bases between. The CDR3 length is 16 residues.

This clonotype showed up many times. The chain uses TRBV29-1 and TRBJ2-1, with 13 nucleotides matching TRBD2. CDR3 size: 15 residues. The germline V gene encodes CDR1 SQVTM and CDR2 ANQGSEA. Trimming at V came to 6 bases and at J to 5 bases, leaving 7 bases not matched to a gene. For the CDR3, the DNA is TGCAGCGTACACCCCGGGACTAGCGGGAACAATGAGCAGTTCTTC. Translating it yields CSVHPGTSGNNEQFF.

This clonotype was counted ten times or more. The chain couples TRBV12-3 or TRBV12-4 to TRBJ1-2, with 9 bases fitting TRBD1. This CDR3 is built from 18 residues. Losses at the gene ends were 4 bases for V and 0 bases for J; bases not matched to a gene: 12. CDR3 loop: CASSSRGTGWDTNYGYTF. The CDR3 DNA is TGTGCCAGCAGTTCCCGAGGGACAGGGTGGGACACTAACTATGGCTACACCTTC.

Ten or more counts support this clonotype. V usage is TRBV7-8 and J usage is TRBJ1-2; D not resolved. The CDR3 spans 16 residues. Germline lookup yields CDR1 SGHVS and CDR2 FQNEAQ. V dropped 5 bases and J dropped 3 bases, with 19 bases sitting between them. The CDR3 DNA reads TGTGCCAGCAGCCTCGAGGCCCGGGCTAGTGACTATGGCTACACCTTC. Its protein product is CASSLEARASDYGYTF.

This clonotype was detected ten times or more. This chain links TRBV6-5 with TRBJ2-1; TRBD1 might be the D (7 bases). Germline V gene sequence: CDR1 MNHEY, CDR2 SVGAGI. V was shortened by 6 bases and J by 4 bases, with 16 bases between the two germline ends. This CDR3 is 15 amino acids long. CDR3 in DNA: TGTGCCAGCAGGAACAGGGGAGGTGGATACAATGAGCAGTTCTTC. Residues: CASRNRGGGYNEQFF.

This clonotype was counted ten times or more. The genes are TRBV3-1 and TRBJ2-1, with 7 bases that match TRBD2. CDR3 length equals 15 residues. Germline CDR1 and CDR2: LGHDT and YNNKEL (reference sequence). V shed 2 bases and J 3 bases; nucleotides not matched to a gene: 4. CDR3 loop: CASSQRRGDYNEQFF. The CDR3 DNA reads TGTGCCAGCAGCCAACGACGGGGGGACTACAATGAGCAGTTCTTC.

This clonotype occurred a few times. The chain uses TRBV5-1 and TRBJ2-1; possible D gene TRBD2, 11 bases. With 4 bases removed from V and 1 base from J, the gap between germline ends came to 27 bases. Germline CDR1 and CDR2: SGHRS and YFSETQ. The CDR3 consists of 20 residues. The CDR3 loop is CASSTGQGFTSGRSYNEQFF. Here the CDR3 DNA reads TGCGCCAGCAGCACGGGACAGGGGTTCACTAGCGGGAGATCCTACAATGAGCAGTTCTTC.

V is TRBV6-6 and J is TRBJ1-1; no firm D call. Looked up from germline, CDR1 is MNHNY and CDR2 is SVGAGI (reference sequence). The CDR3 runs 13 residues. The V and J ends lost 5 bases and 5 bases respectively, with 12 bases between them. CDR3: CASSQKSGTEAFF. The CDR3 DNA reads TGTGCCAGCAGTCAGAAGAGTGGGACTGAAGCTTTCTTT.

This clonotype has ten or more counts. The chain is built from TRBV19 and TRBJ2-5, with 8 bases identical to TRBD1. Germline loops: CDR1 LNHDA, CDR2 SQIVND (reference sequence). This CDR3 region has 15 residues. V gave up 6 bases and J gave up 5 bases; unmatched junction bases: 11. The CDR3 region is CASRITGGIGETQYF. Written as DNA, the CDR3 is TGTGCCAGTAGGATAACAGGGGGAATAGGGGAGACCCAGTACTTC.

This chain joins TRBV7-8 and TRBJ2-4; possibly TRBD2 for D (5 bases). Germline CDR1 reads SGHVS; CDR2 reads FQNEAQ. The V gene lost 6 bases and the J gene lost 10 bases, with 13 bases spanning the gap. The CDR3 is 12 residues long. The CDR3 protein is CASSHGKGIQYF. The CDR3 DNA follows: TGTGCCAGCAGTCACGGGAAGGGTATTCAGTACTTC.

In this sample, this clonotype turned up many times. This sequence joins TRBV6-6 and TRBJ2-7; 12 nucleotides align to TRBD2. Germline-derived CDR1 and CDR2 are MNHNY and SVGAGI (reference sequence). J gave up 6 bases and V 2 bases, and 5 bases lay outside the gene matches. The CDR3 covers 15 residues. CDR3 coding DNA: TGTGCCAGCAGTTACAGACTAGCGGGGGTTGGCGAGCAGTACTTC. Its translation: CASSYRLAGVGEQYF.